These 18 T cell receptor beta chains originate from one sample sequenced in a study of T-cell memory formation after mild COVID-19. TCRdb itself ran the 5' RACE reads through MiXCR, one entry per CDR3 protein. Of about 260,000 distinct CDR3 sequences in the sample, roughly 8% were seen once. The sequenced sample consisted of PBMCs or a T cell subset sorted from them (not recorded which). All receptors derive from a young man who had mild COVID-19 (a few samples of this study predate the infection). Cell type and time point are not known.

The sample holds a few counts of this clonotype. The rearrangement links TRBV30 to TRBJ2-7; D remains ambiguous. Germline V CDR1 and CDR2: GTSNPN, SVGIG (reference sequence). V was shortened by 4 bases and J by 6 bases, with 10 bases between the two germline ends. This CDR3 region has 11 residues. The DNA of the CDR3 is TGTGCCTGGAATGGGGTGGGCGAGCAGTACTTC. This codes for CAWNGVGEQYF.

This clonotype was seen many times. The chain combines TRBV5-1 with TRBJ1-1; no definite D call. Trimming left V 5 bases short and J 2 bases short, with 16 bases between. This CDR3 has 15 amino acids. The V gene's germline CDR1 is SGHRS and CDR2 YFSETQ. CDR3 amino acids: CASRITTVLNTEAFF. CDR3 bases: TGCGCCAGCAGAATAACCACAGTTCTCAACACTGAAGCTTTCTTT.

This clonotype was observed at least ten times. The V call is TRBV12-3 or TRBV12-4, the J call TRBJ2-2, with 8 bases identical to TRBD1. The CDR3 covers 14 residues. The V gene end was trimmed by 4 bases and the J gene end by 7 bases; junction bases not matched to a gene: 5. The CDR3, as DNA: TGTGCCAGCAGTTCCCAGGGGGCTAACGGGGAGCTGTTTTTT. Amino acid sequence: CASSSQGANGELFF.

This clonotype was picked up a small number of times. The V and J genes are TRBV10-3 and TRBJ2-1, with 12 bases identical to TRBD2. The junction had 2 bases not matched to a gene; V was cut back by 0 bases and J by 8 bases. There are 15 residues in the CDR3. The germline gives CDR1 ENHRY, CDR2 SYGVKD. CDR3 protein: CAISESSSGGDEQFF. CDR3 coding DNA: TGTGCCATCAGTGAGTCGTCTAGCGGGGGGGATGAGCAGTTCTTC.

This clonotype was observed many times. The chain uses TRBV5-1 and TRBJ1-1, with 7 bases aligning to TRBD1. CDR1 is SGHRS and CDR2 is YFSETQ in the germline V gene. The CDR3 runs to 15 residues. Trimming cost V 4 bases and J 3 bases; bases outside gene matches: 9. The CDR3: CASSLRTGEDTEAFF. CDR3 sequence (DNA): TGCGCCAGCAGCCTTAGAACAGGGGAAGACACTGAAGCTTTCTTT.

This clonotype was recorded many times. The chain links TRBV12-3 or TRBV12-4 to TRBJ1-4; 8 nucleotides match TRBD1. V was pared by 5 bases and J by 8 bases, with 7 bases of the junction left unmatched. The CDR3 loop spans 14 amino acids. CDR3 protein: CASSHGQGREKLFF. The CDR3 DNA reads TGTGCCAGCAGTCATGGACAGGGTAGGGAAAAACTGTTTTTT.

The chain is built from TRBV7-9 and TRBJ1-4; TRBD1 agrees at 12 bases. The CDR3 extends over 15 amino acids. Looked up from germline, CDR1 is SEHNR and CDR2 is FQNEAQ (reference sequence). The trim removed 4 bases at V and 11 bases at J, leaving 8 bases unmatched. The CDR3, as DNA: TGTGCCAGCAGCTGGTTGGGACAGGGGGCTTTCAAACTGTTTTTT. The encoded protein is CASSWLGQGAFKLFF. Full variable domain (missing parts from reference TRBV7-9 and TRBJ1-4): DTGVSQNPRHKITKRGQNVTFRCDPISEHNRLYWYRQTLGQGPEFLTYFQNEAQLEKSRLLSDRFSAERPKGSFSTLEIQRTEQGDSAMYLCASSWLGQGAFKLFFGSGTQLSVL.

J is TRBJ2-7 and V is TRBV12-3 or TRBV12-4; 8 bases match TRBD1. V was clipped by 7 bases and J by 5 bases; unmatched bases: 13. This CDR3 has 15 residues. CDR3 sequence: CASTKRQGPLNEQYV. The DNA for the CDR3 is TGTGCCAGCACTAAACGACAGGGGCCTCTCAACGAGCAGTACGTC.

This clonotype was observed at least ten times. The rearrangement uses TRBV7-9 and TRBJ2-6; 12 positions match TRBD2. The CDR3 is 20 residues long. In germline, CDR1 is SEHNR, CDR2 FQNEAQ (reference sequence). With 1 base clipped from V and 0 bases from J, the junction kept 7 bases outside the gene matches. CDR3 in DNA: TGTGCCAGCAGCTTAGTAAGGACTAGCGGGGCTTACTCTGGGGCCAACGTCCTGACTTTC. It codes for CASSLVRTSGAYSGANVLTF.

The chain is built from TRBV5-1 and TRBJ2-1, with 8 bases fitting TRBD1. This CDR3 is 13 amino acids long. With V trimmed by 4 bases and J by 7 bases, 4 bases remained unmatched. CDR1 and CDR2 (germline): SGHRS, YFSETQ. The CDR3 sequence: CASSLTGANEQFF. The CDR3 DNA is TGCGCCAGCAGCCTGACAGGGGCAAATGAGCAGTTCTTC.

Only a few counts were recorded for this clonotype. This chain joins TRBV20-1 and TRBJ1-5, with D maybe TRBD1 (5 bases). Germline lookup yields CDR1 DFQATT and CDR2 SNEGSKA (reference sequence). V gave up 4 bases and J gave up 3 bases, with 16 bases separating them. The CDR3 has 15 amino acids. The CDR3 DNA reads TGCAGTGCTACGGCAGGGCTAAATTACAATCAGCCCCAGCATTTT. Its protein is CSATAGLNYNQPQHF.

DNA for the CDR3: TGTGCCAGCAGTTTAACGCCCGGACTAGCGGTGAAAAACATTCAGTACTTC. It is translated as CASSLTPGLAVKNIQYF. The rearrangement joins TRBV27 to TRBJ2-4, with 10 bases identical to TRBD2. CDR3 length: 17 amino acids. The V and J ends lost 2 bases and 4 bases, in that order; junction bases with no gene match: 8. Germline V gene data show CDR1 as MNHEY and CDR2 as SMNVEV (reference sequence).

This chain links TRBV4-3 with TRBJ2-7; the D gene is possibly TRBD1 (5 bases). CDR1 LGHNA and CDR2 YSLEER come from the germline V gene. CDR3 length: 17 residues. The ends were cut back, 0 bases at V and 0 bases at J, with 15 bases in the middle. The CDR3 sequence: CASSQEPSGSSSYEQYF. The CDR3 nucleotides read TGCGCCAGCAGCCAAGAGCCATCAGGGTCTAGCTCCTACGAGCAGTACTTC.

There are a few counts of this clonotype. This CDR3 is CASSPRQPNQPQHF. CDR3 bases: TGTGCCAGCAGTCCCCGACAGCCTAATCAGCCCCAGCATTTT. This chain connects TRBV27 to TRBJ1-5; weak D call: TRBD1 (5 bases). The CDR3 has 14 residues. Germline loops: CDR1 MNHEY, CDR2 SMNVEV (reference sequence). The V gene lost 5 bases and the J gene lost 4 bases, with 12 bases spanning the gap.

The genes are TRBV24-1 and TRBJ2-1; perhaps D is TRBD1 or TRBD2 (5 bases each). Germline CDR1 is KGHDR and CDR2 is SFDVKD. The CDR3 length is 14 residues. The V end lost 3 bases, the J end lost 6 bases, and 11 bases lay between the germline ends. Here the CDR3 DNA reads TGTGCCACCAGTGATGAGGGGACGGGCAATGAGCAGTTCTTC. Amino acids: CATSDEGTGNEQFF.

The sample holds many counts of this clonotype. The chain uses TRBV7-2 and TRBJ1-6; D uncertain. This CDR3 spans 15 amino acids. CDR1 and CDR2 (germline): SGHTA, FQGNSA. The V end was cut by 5 bases, the J end by 4 bases, with 12 bases between. In DNA form, the CDR3 reads TGTGCCAGCAGCCCCCCCATGCAGTATAATTCACCCCTCCACTTT. Residues: CASSPPMQYNSPLHF.

This clonotype was counted ten times or more. CDR3 DNA sequence: TGTGCCAGCAGTTTACGGGGGAAAAACATTCAGTACTTC. It yields the protein CASSLRGKNIQYF. The chain is built from TRBV12-3 or TRBV12-4 and TRBJ2-4; possible D gene TRBD2, 6 bases. The CDR3 contains 13 residues. Trimming took 2 bases from V and 4 from J, leaving 6 bases between them.

There are many counts of this clonotype. V usage is TRBV6-5 and J usage is TRBJ1-6; TRBD1 is a possible D gene (5 bases). Germline assignment: CDR1 MNHEY and CDR2 SVGAGI. The V and J ends lost 4 bases and 6 bases respectively, with 16 bases between them. There are 16 residues in the CDR3. DNA of the CDR3: TGTGCCAGCAGTTCGAGGGCAGGGTCCGGTAATTCACCCCTCCACTTT. Translation gives CASSSRAGSGNSPLHF.